The 18 T cell receptor beta chains reported below all come from one sample, sequenced in a study of post-analysis software for immune sequencing data (dated by TCRdb to the mid-2010s). What the authors observed across the whole study: Significantly higher frequencies in patients than in controls were found for several TRBV segments, including TRBV5-6, TRBV5-1 and TRBV20-1.

Their antigens are not known. To prepare the library, PCR was applied. Sequenced on an Illumina HiSeq 2500. Unique molecular identifiers were incorporated into TCR beta cDNA libraries to reduce PCR and sequencing biases. The public reads were quality trimmed at Q25 with fastp and then assembled into clones with MiXCR by TCRdb, keeping productive beta chains. Each record represents a unique CDR3 protein, reported with the most common genes and DNA among its rows. Counted in this sample were hundreds of thousands of distinct CDR3 sequences; about 32% of them appeared once. Around 0.56% of the sample is taken by the ten largest. Material: blood. The receptors stem from a girl under 18 with multiple sclerosis.

Only a few counts were recorded for this clonotype. The V and J genes are TRBV9 and TRBJ1-1; D is unclear. This CDR3 region has 10 residues. Germline CDR1 and CDR2: SGDLS and YYNGEE. Trimming took off 5 bases at V and 11 bases at J, with 10 bases between the two ends. The CDR3 protein is CASRPDSAFF. The DNA for the CDR3 is TGTGCCAGCAGACCAGATTCGGCTTTCTTT.

The rearrangement links TRBV10-1 to TRBJ2-7; no reliable D call. The CDR3 is made up of 14 amino acids. Per the germline V gene, CDR1 is WNHNN and CDR2 is SYGVQD (reference sequence). Trimming pared 2 bases from V and 6 bases from J, leaving 14 bases between. The CDR3 coding sequence is TGCGCCAGCAGTGAGCGGCTAGTAGGTTCCGAGCAGTACTTC. Its protein is CASSERLVGSEQYF.

This clonotype has only a few counts. The chain carries TRBV3-1 and TRBJ2-1; 7 bases align to TRBD2. Germline values: CDR1 LGHDT, CDR2 YNNKEL (reference sequence). The CDR3 extends over 15 amino acids. The trim removed 0 bases at V and 7 bases at J, leaving 6 bases unmatched. The CDR3 region has the DNA TGTGCCAGCAGCCAAGAAGGACTAGTCGGAAATGAGCAGTTCTTC. Residues: CASSQEGLVGNEQFF.

This clonotype was counted a single time. The chain links TRBV10-3 to TRBJ2-1; 9 nucleotides line up with TRBD2. Germline loops: CDR1 ENHRY, CDR2 SYGVKD. CDR3 size: 17 residues. The V and J ends lost 8 bases and 4 bases, in that order; junction bases with no gene match: 15. The CDR3 loop is CAIRMASGKPNYNEQFF. CDR3 nucleotides: TGTGCCATCCGAATGGCTAGCGGGAAACCTAATTACAATGAGCAGTTCTTC.

The gene calls are TRBV10-3 and TRBJ2-1; no clear D gene. CDR3 size: 11 residues. Per germline, CDR1 ENHRY and CDR2 SYGVKD. The V end lost 10 bases, the J end lost 5 bases, and 9 bases lay between the germline ends. The CDR3 coding sequence is TGTGCCACCGCCCACAACAATGAGCAGTTCTTC. Its translation: CATAHNNEQFF.

The rearrangement uses TRBV29-1 and TRBJ1-5, with D tentatively TRBD1 (5 bases). This CDR3 is 13 amino acids long. Trimming stripped 1 base from V and 9 bases from J, with 13 bases between. Per the germline V gene, CDR1 is SQVTM and CDR2 is ANQGSEA. CDR3 residues: CSVEVGRDRPQHF. CDR3 nucleotide sequence: TGCAGCGTTGAAGTCGGCAGGGATCGGCCCCAGCATTTT. Combining the CDR3 with reference TRBV29-1 and TRBJ1-5 gives the whole variable domain SAVISQKPSRDICQRGTSLTIQCQVDSQVTMMFWYRQQPGQSLTLIATANQGSEATYESGFVIDKFPISRPNLTFSTLTVSNMSPEDSSIYLCSVEVGRDRPQHFGDGTRLSIL.

The chain uses TRBV7-2 and TRBJ2-3, with D unclear. This CDR3 has 13 residues. V was shortened by 5 bases and J by 6 bases, with 12 bases between the two germline ends. Germline V gene lookup returns CDR1 SGHTA and CDR2 FQGNSA. The CDR3 region is CASSPQPPDTQYF. Written as DNA, the CDR3 is TGTGCCAGCAGCCCCCAGCCCCCGGATACGCAGTATTTT.

The CDR3 DNA follows: TGTGCCAGCAGTTGGGGACTGATCCGCACTGAAGCTTTCTTT. Its translation: CASSWGLIRTEAFF. The rearrangement joins TRBV6-2 or TRBV6-3 to TRBJ1-1; D may be TRBD1 (5 bases). This CDR3 is built from 14 residues. V was clipped by 4 bases and J by 4 bases, with 13 bases between them. Per germline, CDR1 MNHEY and CDR2 SVGEGT.

This clonotype was detected a few times. The chain links TRBV28 to TRBJ1-2; no clear D. V was trimmed by 7 bases and J by 4 bases, leaving 13 bases between them. This CDR3 contains 13 residues. The V gene's germline CDR1 is MDHEN and CDR2 SYDVKM. The CDR3, as DNA: TGTGCCAGCACCATGGGCGGAATCTATGGCTACACCTTC. It yields the protein CASTMGGIYGYTF.

This clonotype has more than one count but fewer than ten. This chain links TRBV7-7 with TRBJ2-1; D uncertain. This CDR3 region has 15 residues. With 3 bases removed from V and 6 bases from J, the gap between germline ends came to 15 bases. Germline loops: CDR1 SSHAT, CDR2 FNYEAQ (reference sequence). CDR3 region: CASSFREAPFNEQFF. The DNA for the CDR3 is TGTGCCAGCAGCTTCCGTGAGGCCCCCTTCAATGAGCAGTTCTTC. Supplemented by reference TRBV7-7 and TRBJ2-1, the full variable domain reads GAGVSQSPRYKVTKRGQDVTLRCDPISSHATLYWYQQALGQGPEFLTYFNYEAQPDKSGLPSDRFSAERPEGSISTLTIQRTEQRDSAMYRCASSFREAPFNEQFFGPGTRLTVL.

This clonotype showed up many times. V and J are TRBV7-2 and TRBJ2-5; D is undetermined. The CDR3 runs 14 residues. Trimming took 5 bases from V and 1 from J, leaving 11 bases between them. Germline values: CDR1 SGHTA, CDR2 FQGNSA. The CDR3 is CASSQGRSQETQYF. The CDR3 coding sequence is TGTGCCAGCAGCCAAGGACGGAGCCAAGAGACCCAGTACTTC.

This clonotype was observed a handful of times. The rearrangement links TRBV11-2 to TRBJ2-7; 10 bases are shared with TRBD1. V shed 7 bases, J shed 5 bases, and the junction held 14 bases outside the gene matches. The CDR3 runs to 16 residues. CDR1 is SGHAT and CDR2 is FQNNGV in the germline V gene. In DNA, the CDR3 is TGTGCCAGCACCCGACGGAGGGGACAGGGGAGCCACGAGCAGTACTTC. Translation: CASTRRRGQGSHEQYF.

The chain uses TRBV7-2 and TRBJ2-1, with 8 bases that match TRBD2. The CDR3 contains 15 residues. The germline CDR1 and CDR2 sequences are SGHTA and FQGNSA. The J segment lost 4 bases and the V segment lost 7 bases, leaving 9 bases of the junction unmatched. Here the CDR3 reads CASKEKSGSYNEQFF. The CDR3 coding sequence is TGTGCCAGCAAGGAGAAGAGCGGGAGTTACAATGAGCAGTTCTTC. The complete variable domain, with remaining parts taken from reference TRBV7-2 and TRBJ2-1, reads GAGVSQSPSNKVTEKGKDVELRCDPISGHTALYWYRQSLGQGLEFLIYFQGNSAPDKSGLPSDRFSAERTGGSVSTLTIQRTQQEDSAVYLCASKEKSGSYNEQFFGPGTRLTVL.

This clonotype turned up a few times. The chain combines TRBV24-1 with TRBJ1-2; 10 bases line up with TRBD1. This CDR3 spans 15 amino acids. Losses at the gene ends were 4 bases for V and 7 bases for J; bases not matched to a gene: 8. The V gene's germline CDR1 is KGHDR and CDR2 SFDVKD. The DNA of the CDR3 is TGTGCCACCAGTGACACCGGGACAGGGGAACCTGGCTACACCTTC. Residues: CATSDTGTGEPGYTF.

CDR3 loop: CASSEYEGQGNSPLHF. The CDR3 region has the DNA TGTGCCAGCAGTGAATATGAGGGACAGGGGAATTCACCCCTCCACTTT. The chain is built from TRBV25-1 and TRBJ1-6, with TRBD1 identical over 10 bases. Per the germline V gene, CDR1 is MGHDK and CDR2 is SYGVNS. V trimming: 0 bases; J trimming: 7 bases; junction bases outside the gene matches: 3. This CDR3 region has 16 residues.

V usage is TRBV7-2 and J usage is TRBJ2-1; 9 bases are a match to TRBD2. J gave up 10 bases and V 3 bases, and 10 bases lay outside the gene matches. The V gene's germline CDR1 is SGHTA and CDR2 FQGNSA. The CDR3 totals 15 residues. This CDR3 reads CASSLGGRAYWEQFF. The CDR3 nucleotides read TGTGCCAGCAGCTTGGGCGGGAGGGCCTATTGGGAGCAGTTCTTC.

V and J are TRBV7-2 and TRBJ2-3, with 7 bases lining up with TRBD2. Trimming at V came to 9 bases and at J to 1 base, leaving 4 bases not matched to a gene. This CDR3 contains 13 residues. Germline V gene sequence: CDR1 SGHTA, CDR2 FQGNSA. The CDR3 sequence: CARREGGTDTQYF. The CDR3 nucleotides read TGTGCCAGAAGGGAGGGCGGCACAGATACGCAGTATTTT.

The rearrangement joins TRBV9 to TRBJ1-2; tentative D call: TRBD1 (6 bases). Germline CDR1 and CDR2: SGDLS and YYNGEE. CDR3 size: 16 residues. Trimming stripped 3 bases from V and 8 bases from J, with 23 bases between. The CDR3 bases are TGTGCCAGCAGCGAATCAGGGGCACCCTTTATAGAAGGCTACACCTTC. Translated: CASSESGAPFIEGYTF.